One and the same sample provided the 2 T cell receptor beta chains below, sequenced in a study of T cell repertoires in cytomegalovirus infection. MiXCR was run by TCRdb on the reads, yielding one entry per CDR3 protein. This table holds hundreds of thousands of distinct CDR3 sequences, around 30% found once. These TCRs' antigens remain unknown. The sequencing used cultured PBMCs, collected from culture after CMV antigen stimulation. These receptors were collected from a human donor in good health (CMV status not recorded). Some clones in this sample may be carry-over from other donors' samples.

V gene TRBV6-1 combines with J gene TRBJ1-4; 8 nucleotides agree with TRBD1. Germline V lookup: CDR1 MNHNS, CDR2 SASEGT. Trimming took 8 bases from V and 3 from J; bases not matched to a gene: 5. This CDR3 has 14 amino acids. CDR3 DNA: TGTGCCAGCGCATTGACAGGGGCTAATGAAAAACTGTTTTTT. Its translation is CASALTGANEKLFF.

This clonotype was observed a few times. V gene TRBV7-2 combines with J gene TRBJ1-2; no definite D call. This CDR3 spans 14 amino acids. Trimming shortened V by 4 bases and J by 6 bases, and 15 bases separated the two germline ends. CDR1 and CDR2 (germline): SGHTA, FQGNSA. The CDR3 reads CASSSRRGGNGYTF. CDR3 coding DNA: TGTGCCAGCAGCTCCCGGCGGGGTGGGAATGGCTACACCTTC.